This T cell receptor beta chain was sequenced in a study of cytomegalovirus exposure and HLA in healthy donors. General study points: Later analysis identified several of the most significant clusters that appeared linked to common viral pathogens. Later, an analysis showed that TCR beta chains associated with HLA were more clonally expanded than others that were equally common.

The PCR employed 60 Vbeta primers together with 13 Jbeta primers. The method was immunoSEQ multiplex PCR; TCRdb's version includes in-frame clones alone and lacks a portion of them. The sample consists of approximately 24,000 clones, roughly 70% of them appearing once. Per the germline V gene, CDR1 is SGHDN and CDR2 is FVKESK. The CDR3 consists of 15 residues. V lost 4 bases to trimming and J lost 1 base; unmatched junction nucleotides: 3. The donors comprised healthy bone marrow donors. Remarks on this clone: Its antigen is unidentified.

The V gene is TRBV14, the J gene TRBJ2-3; 9 positions agree with TRBD2. Material for sequencing was PBMCs. The receptor comes from a woman aged 45-65 years in good health and CMV-seronegative. As DNA, the CDR3 is TGTGCCAGCAGCCTATGGACTAGCGGCACAGATACGCAGTATTTT. This encodes CASSLWTSGTDTQYF.